One and the same sample provided the 3 T cell receptor beta chains below, sequenced in a study of T cells of healthy individuals. MiXCR was run by TCRdb on the 5' RACE reads, yielding one entry per CDR3 protein. The sample yields about 96,000 distinct CDR3 sequences, approximately 15% seen once. These receptors came from a human donor in good health.

The sample holds a few counts of this clonotype. The chain is built from TRBV4-3 and TRBJ2-5; D is perhaps TRBD1 or TRBD2 (6 bases each). Germline V gene data show CDR1 as LGHNA and CDR2 as YSLEER. The CDR3 spans 19 residues. The ends were cut back, 2 bases at V and 5 bases at J, with 27 bases in the middle. CDR3 amino acids: CASSQNAGWRDMFPETQYF. The CDR3 DNA follows: TGCGCCAGCAGCCAAAACGCGGGGTGGCGGGACATGTTCCCGGAGACCCAGTACTTC.

This clonotype was detected ten times or more. The chain is built from TRBV20-1 and TRBJ2-1; the D gene is possibly TRBD2 (7 bases). The CDR3 runs 15 residues. From germline, CDR1 is DFQATT and CDR2 SNEGSKA (reference sequence). Trimming took 3 bases from V and 10 from J, leaving 22 bases between them. The CDR3 DNA sequence: TGCAGTGCTAGGAAAACAGGAGGGGGGGTTCGGGAGCAGTTCTTC. Protein sequence: CSARKTGGGVREQFF.

Comments on this clonotype: At one of its ends the junction is not consistent with the germline gene, which may arise from a read error. This sequence joins TRBV10-3 and TRBJ2-7; 9 nucleotides agree with TRBD1. Germline V gene sequence: CDR1 ENHRY, CDR2 SYGVKD. The CDR3 loop spans 14 amino acids. The CDR3, as DNA: TGTGCCGTCAGTTCACAGGGGGCAGGCTACGAGCAGTACTTC. Protein sequence: CAVSSQGAGYEQYF.